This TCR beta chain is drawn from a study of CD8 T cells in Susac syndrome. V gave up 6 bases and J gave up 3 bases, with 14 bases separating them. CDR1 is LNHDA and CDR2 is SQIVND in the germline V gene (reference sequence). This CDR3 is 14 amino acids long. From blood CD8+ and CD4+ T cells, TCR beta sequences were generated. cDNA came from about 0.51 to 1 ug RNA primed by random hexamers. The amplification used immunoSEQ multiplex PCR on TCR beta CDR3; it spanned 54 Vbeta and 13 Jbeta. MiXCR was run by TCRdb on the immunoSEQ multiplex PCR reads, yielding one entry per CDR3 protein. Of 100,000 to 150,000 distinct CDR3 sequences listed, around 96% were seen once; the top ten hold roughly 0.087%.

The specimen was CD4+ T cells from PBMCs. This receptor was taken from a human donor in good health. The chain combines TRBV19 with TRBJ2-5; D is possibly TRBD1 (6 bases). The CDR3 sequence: CASSRYAGEETQYF. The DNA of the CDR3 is TGTGCCAGTAGCCGCTACGCAGGGGAAGAGACCCAGTACTTC.